These 15 T cell receptor beta chains originate from one sample sequenced in a study of cytomegalovirus exposure and HLA in healthy donors. The PCR was carried out with 60 Vbeta primers and 13 Jbeta primers. Data came from immunoSEQ multiplex PCR; TCRdb stores just in-frame clones and leaves some out. The sample lists approximately 100,000 clones; 79% were seen once. The sample comprised PBMCs. Receptor source: a woman between 40 and 55 years old in good health and CMV-seronegative.

The genes are TRBV5-1 and TRBJ2-3; maybe TRBD1 (6 bases). CDR1 SGHRS and CDR2 YFSETQ come from the germline V gene. This CDR3 contains 15 residues. Trimming cost V 0 bases and J 1 base, with 9 bases left between them. CDR3 loop: CASSLAGQRTDTQYF. The CDR3 DNA follows: TGCGCCAGCAGCTTGGCCGGACAGCGCACAGATACGCAGTATTTT.

V and J are TRBV10-1 and TRBJ1-1; D is ambiguous. The germline gives CDR1 WNHNN, CDR2 SYGVQD (reference sequence). V shed 0 bases and J shed 7 bases, with 9 bases lying between them. The CDR3 has 13 amino acids. CDR3 nucleotide sequence: TGCGCCAGCAGTGAGTCGACTCCCTGTGAAGCTTTCTTT. This encodes CASSESTPCEAFF.

The chain uses TRBV4-3 and TRBJ2-4; perhaps TRBD2 as D (5 bases). V was shortened by 4 bases and J by 5 bases, with 12 bases between the two germline ends. CDR3 length: 14 amino acids. Looked up from germline, CDR1 is LGHNA and CDR2 is YSLEER. This chain's CDR3 is CASSRSRTQNIQYF. The CDR3 region has the DNA TGCGCCAGCAGCCGAAGTCGGACTCAAAACATTCAGTACTTC.

This clone showed up just once. V gene TRBV5-5 combines with J gene TRBJ2-3; D remains unclear. This CDR3 contains 15 residues. The V gene's germline CDR1 is SGHKS and CDR2 YYEKEE (reference sequence). V was clipped by 4 bases and J by 1 base, with 13 bases between them. The CDR3 sequence is CASSPGPGGTDTQYF. CDR3 nucleotides: TGTGCCAGCAGCCCTGGGCCTGGTGGCACAGATACGCAGTATTTT.

This chain's CDR3 is CASSSKRGENEKLFF. DNA for the CDR3: TGTGCCAGCAGTTCAAAGCGGGGGGAGAATGAAAAACTGTTTTTT. This chain joins TRBV5-4 and TRBJ1-4, with a weak D call TRBD1 (5 bases). Trimming pared 5 bases from V and 5 bases from J, leaving 16 bases between. The CDR3 consists of 15 residues. CDR1 and CDR2 from the germline V gene are SGHNT and YYREEE (reference sequence).

The CDR3 loop is CASSWGLVLEAFF. The CDR3 nucleotides read TGTGCCAGCAGCTGGGGGCTCGTCTTAGAAGCTTTCTTT. The rearrangement joins TRBV5-5 to TRBJ1-1; D possibly corresponds to TRBD1 (6 bases). The CDR3 sequence is 13 residues long. Germline V gives CDR1 SGHKS, CDR2 YYEKEE (reference sequence). The V gene lost 3 bases and the J gene lost 8 bases, with 14 bases spanning the gap.

The chain links TRBV5-1 to TRBJ1-2; a weak D match, TRBD1 (6 bases). Trimming pared 0 bases from V and 8 bases from J, leaving 14 bases between. CDR1 is SGHRS and CDR2 is YFSETQ in the germline V gene. This CDR3 spans 14 amino acids. CDR3 in amino acids: CASSLEGGSGGYTF. The CDR3 nucleotides are TGCGCCAGCAGCTTGGAAGGGGGATCGGGAGGCTACACCTTC.

On this clone itself: One end of the junction does not line up with germline, which may come from a read error. The chain uses TRBV5-1 and TRBJ2-7; 7 positions agree with TRBD1. CDR1 and CDR2 (germline): SGHRS, YFSETQ. This CDR3 contains 12 residues. The CDR3 protein is CVSKGQTYEQYF. In nucleotides, the CDR3 is TGCGTCAGCAAGGGACAGACCTACGAGCAGTACTTC.

The chain recombines TRBV28 with TRBJ2-7, with D perhaps matching TRBD1 (6 bases). Germline CDR1 is MDHEN and CDR2 is SYDVKM. The CDR3 is made up of 16 amino acids. Trimming removed 1 base from V and 5 bases from J, with 18 bases in between. CDR3 loop: CASSLYGRGSSHEQYF. The CDR3 DNA follows: TGTGCCAGCAGTTTATACGGCAGGGGAAGTTCCCACGAGCAGTACTTC.

The gene calls are TRBV28 and TRBJ2-3; 7 positions match TRBD2. Losses at the gene ends were 10 bases for V and 4 bases for J; bases not matched to a gene: 11. This CDR3 has 14 amino acids. The germline V gene encodes CDR1 MDHEN and CDR2 SYDVKM. The CDR3 loop is CAIGGRGRSDTQYF. CDR3 nucleotide sequence: TGTGCCATCGGTGGGCGGGGGAGGTCAGATACGCAGTATTTT.

DNA of the CDR3: TGTGCCACCAGTAACAGGGGAGAGAGGGGCAACACTGAAGCTTTCTTT. This gives the protein CATSNRGERGNTEAFF. J is TRBJ1-1 and V is TRBV19; TRBD1 aligns across 7 bases. Germline CDR1 LNHDA, CDR2 SQIVND (reference sequence). Trimming removed 10 bases from V and 2 bases from J; junction bases left unmatched: 16. The CDR3 totals 16 residues.

The chain combines TRBV30 with TRBJ1-2; unclear D gene. The germline V gene encodes CDR1 GTSNPN and CDR2 SVGIG (reference sequence). The ends were cut back, 0 bases at V and 13 bases at J, with 15 bases in the middle. The CDR3 covers 12 residues. This CDR3 is CAWSVITGLVTF. Here the CDR3 DNA reads TGTGCCTGGAGTGTTATTACTGGTTTAGTCACCTTC.

The J gene is TRBJ1-1, the V gene TRBV28, with a tentative D call TRBD1 (6 bases). V was shortened by 6 bases and J by 7 bases, with 12 bases between the two germline ends. Germline assignment: CDR1 MDHEN and CDR2 SYDVKM. The CDR3 loop spans 12 amino acids. Written as DNA, the CDR3 is TGTGCCAGCAGCCTCGACAGGCGTGAAGCTTTCTTT. Translating gives CASSLDRREAFF.

The rearrangement joins TRBV27 to TRBJ1-5; D call uncertain. Per the germline V gene, CDR1 is MNHEY and CDR2 is SMNVEV (reference sequence). CDR3 size: 14 residues. Trimming removed 8 bases from V and 0 bases from J, with 11 bases in between. The CDR3 reads CASGQINSNQPQHF. CDR3 sequence (DNA): TGTGCCAGCGGGCAGATTAATAGCAATCAGCCCCAGCATTTT.

The chain combines TRBV11-2 with TRBJ1-4; possibly TRBD1 for D (6 bases). Trimming pared 5 bases from V and 3 bases from J, leaving 10 bases between. Germline V gives CDR1 SGHAT, CDR2 FQNNGV. The CDR3 is 14 residues long. In nucleotides, the CDR3 is TGTGCCAGCAGCAGAAGACAGGCTAATGAAAAACTGTTTTTT. Translating it yields CASSRRQANEKLFF.